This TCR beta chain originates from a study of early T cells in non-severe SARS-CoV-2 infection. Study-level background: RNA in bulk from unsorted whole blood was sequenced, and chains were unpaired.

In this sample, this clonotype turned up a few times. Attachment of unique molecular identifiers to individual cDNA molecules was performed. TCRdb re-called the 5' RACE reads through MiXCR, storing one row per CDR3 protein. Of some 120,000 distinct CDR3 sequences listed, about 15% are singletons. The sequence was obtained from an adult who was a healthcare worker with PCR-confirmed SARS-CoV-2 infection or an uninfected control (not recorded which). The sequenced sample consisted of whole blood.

The CDR3 region is CASSLGRGGDTQYF. CDR3 DNA sequence: TGTGCCAGCAGCTTAGGACGGGGGGGAGATACGCAGTATTTT. V is TRBV7-9 and J is TRBJ2-3; 8 bases fit TRBD2. CDR1 and CDR2 (germline): SEHNR, FQNEAQ (reference sequence). V dropped 1 base and J dropped 5; count of bases not matched to a gene: 2. This CDR3 contains 14 residues.